This entry lists 26 T cell receptor beta chains sequenced from one sample in a study of cytomegalovirus exposure and HLA in healthy donors. Generated by immunoSEQ multiplex PCR, the TCRdb table keeps only in-frame clones and is missing some. Seen here are almost 200,000 clones, roughly three quarters observed once, and the top ten hold over 0.95%. The specimen sequenced was PBMCs. The receptors derive from a young woman in good health and CMV-seronegative.

The rearrangement uses TRBV7-2 and TRBJ1-2; weak D call: TRBD1 (6 bases). The CDR3 has 16 amino acids. Trimming took 5 bases from V and 0 from J, leaving 16 bases between them. The V gene's germline CDR1 is SGHTA and CDR2 FQGNSA. The CDR3 is CASSPRTGRANYGYTF. The CDR3 DNA reads TGTGCCAGCAGCCCTCGAACAGGGAGGGCTAACTATGGCTACACCTTC.

The J gene is TRBJ2-1, the V gene TRBV30; a weak D match, TRBD2 (6 bases). V lost 7 bases to trimming and J lost 4 bases, with 17 bases between them. The CDR3 has 14 residues. The V gene's germline CDR1 is GTSNPN and CDR2 SVGIG (reference sequence). The CDR3 DNA follows: TGTGCCTTGGGCAGGGACGGGGGATACAATGAGCAGTTCTTC. This sequence encodes CALGRDGGYNEQFF.

The rearrangement uses TRBV9 and TRBJ2-2; perhaps TRBD1 as D (5 bases). V dropped 3 bases and J dropped 7 bases, with 10 bases sitting between them. Germline loops: CDR1 SGDLS, CDR2 YYNGEE. The CDR3 covers 13 residues. CDR3 in DNA: TGTGCCAGCAGCGCGAACAGGAACGGGGAGCTGTTTTTT. As protein: CASSANRNGELFF.

This clone was observed a handful of times. V is TRBV7-6 and J is TRBJ1-2; D not resolved. Germline CDR1 is SGHVS and CDR2 is FNYEAQ. This CDR3 comprises 16 residues. Between the trimmed V and J ends, which lost 0 bases and 8 bases, there was a span of 19 bases. Written as DNA, the CDR3 is TGTGCCAGCAGCTTAGCGCTCGGGATTGGGGTTGGGGGCTACACCTTC. It specifies CASSLALGIGVGGYTF. Based on the CDR3 plus reference TRBV7-6 and TRBJ1-2, the full variable domain is GAGVSQSPRYKVTKRGQDVALRCDPISGHVSLYWYRQALGQGPEFLTYFNYEAQQDKSGLPNDRFSAERPEGSISTLTIQRTEQRDSAMYRCASSLALGIGVGGYTFGSGTRLTVV.

The gene calls are TRBV18 and TRBJ2-5, with 7 nucleotides matching TRBD1. CDR3 size: 19 residues. The ends lost 1 base at V and 2 bases at J; junction bases unmatched: 16. CDR1 is KGHSH, CDR2 LQKENI, per germline. This CDR3 reads CASSPRPARSRGQQETQYF. CDR3 DNA: TGTGCCAGCTCACCACGGCCCGCGAGGTCGAGGGGGCAACAAGAGACCCAGTACTTC.

This clone has a single count. V is TRBV10-3 and J is TRBJ2-7; D perhaps matches TRBD1 (5 bases). There are 15 residues in the CDR3. V gave up 4 bases and J gave up 0 bases, with 13 bases separating them. The germline CDR1 and CDR2 sequences are ENHRY and SYGVKD. The CDR3 nucleotides are TGTGCCATCAGTGCAGCCGACAGAAGCTCCTACGAGCAGTACTTC. This sequence encodes CAISAADRSSYEQYF.

This sequence joins TRBV18 and TRBJ2-2, with 7 bases aligning to TRBD2. Germline V lookup: CDR1 KGHSH, CDR2 LQKENI. The CDR3 covers 12 residues. The V and J ends lost 11 bases and 3 bases, in that order; junction bases with no gene match: 3. The CDR3 coding sequence is TGTGCCGCAACTAGCGACACCGGGGAGCTGTTTTTT. It yields the protein CAATSDTGELFF.

V and J are TRBV2 and TRBJ2-3, with 7 positions matching TRBD2. The length of the CDR3 is 18 residues. CDR1 is SNHLY, CDR2 FYNNEI, per germline. With V trimmed by 0 bases and J by 0 bases, 9 bases remained unmatched. The DNA of the CDR3 is TGTGCCAGCAGTGAAGCAGTCCTAGCGGCCCATAGCACAGATACGCAGTATTTT. This sequence encodes CASSEAVLAAHSTDTQYF.

The V gene is TRBV5-4, the J gene TRBJ2-7; 9 bases match TRBD2. V lost 2 bases to trimming and J lost 5 bases; unmatched junction nucleotides: 5. Germline CDR1 SGHNT, CDR2 YYREEE (reference sequence). The CDR3 runs to 14 residues. The CDR3 region has the DNA TGTGCCAGCAGCTTCAGGCGGGAGGGTGACGAGCAGTACTTC. This sequence encodes CASSFRREGDEQYF.

The chain links TRBV6-5 to TRBJ2-1; D call uncertain. The CDR3 covers 16 residues. Germline lookup yields CDR1 MNHEY and CDR2 SVGAGI. The V and J ends lost 0 bases and 0 bases respectively, with 9 bases between them. This CDR3 reads CASSYSVSSSYNEQFF. In DNA form, the CDR3 reads TGTGCCAGCAGTTACTCGGTCTCTAGCTCCTACAATGAGCAGTTCTTC.

V is TRBV28 and J is TRBJ2-5, with 8 bases identical to TRBD2. V shed 6 bases, J shed 5 bases, and the junction held 8 bases outside the gene matches. Looked up from germline, CDR1 is MDHEN and CDR2 is SYDVKM. This CDR3 is 14 amino acids long. The CDR3 bases are TGTGCCAGCAGCCGGGGGGGCGGTGGGGAGACCCAGTACTTC. This sequence encodes CASSRGGGGETQYF.

The J gene is TRBJ2-2, the V gene TRBV11-1, with a weak D call TRBD2 (5 bases). Trimming took 0 bases from V and 6 from J, leaving 11 bases between them. The CDR3 is made up of 15 amino acids. CDR1 and CDR2 (germline): SGHAT, FQDESV (reference sequence). In DNA form, the CDR3 reads TGTGCCAGCAGCTTAGCGCAAGGGCGGGCCGGGGAGCTGTTTTTT. This translates into CASSLAQGRAGELFF.

This clone qualifies as medium-sized. The chain carries TRBV5-1 and TRBJ1-2; 11 bases agree with TRBD1. J lost 4 bases, V lost 3 bases, and 5 bases had no gene match. The CDR3 consists of 15 residues. Germline V gene data show CDR1 as SGHRS and CDR2 as YFSETQ. CDR3 in amino acids: CASSSGTGGGYGYTF. The DNA of the CDR3 is TGCGCCAGCAGCTCCGGGACAGGGGGTGGCTATGGCTACACCTTC.

As regards this clone: Other nucleotide sequences from this sample produce the same CDR3. J is TRBJ1-4 and V is TRBV29-1; the match to TRBD1 covers 7 bases. The CDR3 spans 12 residues. The J segment lost 4 bases and the V segment lost 4 bases, leaving 0 bases of the junction unmatched. Per the germline V gene, CDR1 is SQVTM and CDR2 is ANQGSEA. CDR3 DNA sequence: TGCAGCGTTGGACAGGGTAATGAAAAACTGTTTTTT. The encoded protein is CSVGQGNEKLFF. The variable domain in full, with the rest retrieved from reference TRBV29-1 and TRBJ1-4, is SAVISQKPSRDICQRGTSLTIQCQVDSQVTMMFWYRQQPGQSLTLIATANQGSEATYESGFVIDKFPISRPNLTFSTLTVSNMSPEDSSIYLCSVGQGNEKLFFGSGTQLSVL.

The genes are TRBV4-1 and TRBJ1-5; D unresolved. Germline V CDR1 and CDR2: MGHRA, YSYEKL. The CDR3 is 12 residues long. Trimming cost V 4 bases and J 9 bases, with 10 bases left between them. As DNA, the CDR3 is TGCGCCAGCAGCCCATCAGATGGGCCCCAGCATTTT. Its protein is CASSPSDGPQHF.

The chain combines TRBV27 with TRBJ2-3; the match to TRBD2 covers 13 bases. Unmatched junction bases numbered 4, after V lost 8 bases and J lost 8 bases. Germline loops: CDR1 MNHEY, CDR2 SMNVEV (reference sequence). The CDR3 totals 13 residues. The CDR3 DNA follows: TGTGCCAGCCTACTAGCGGGAGGGTCTACGCAGTATTTT. Translation: CASLLAGGSTQYF.

This clone was observed a single time. This chain links TRBV4-1 with TRBJ2-5; 11 bases are shared with TRBD2. This CDR3 spans 18 amino acids. CDR1 and CDR2 (germline): MGHRA, YSYEKL. V shed 3 bases and J 5 bases; nucleotides not matched to a gene: 14. CDR3: CASSHPRLAGSPEETQYF. The CDR3 DNA is TGCGCCAGCAGCCACCCCCGACTAGCGGGGAGCCCCGAGGAGACCCAGTACTTC.

The gene calls are TRBV4-2 and TRBJ1-2, with a possible D match to TRBD1 (6 bases). The CDR3 loop spans 16 amino acids. In germline, CDR1 is LGHNA, CDR2 YNFKEQ. The V and J ends lost 1 base and 4 bases respectively, with 16 bases between them. The CDR3 is CASSQGVAGVLYGYTF. In nucleotides, the CDR3 is TGTGCCAGCAGCCAAGGCGTGGCAGGGGTCCTCTATGGCTACACCTTC.

The gene calls are TRBV2 and TRBJ2-5; 10 bases are a match to TRBD1. J lost 3 bases, V lost 5 bases, and 6 bases had no gene match. The CDR3 has 15 amino acids. The V gene's germline CDR1 is SNHLY and CDR2 FYNNEI. CDR3 region: CASSRRTGGEETQYF. CDR3 bases: TGTGCCAGCAGTCGACGGACAGGGGGGGAAGAGACCCAGTACTTC.

This sequence joins TRBV6-1 and TRBJ1-1, with TRBD1 matching over 7 bases. The CDR3 extends over 14 amino acids. With 6 bases clipped from V and 4 bases from J, the junction kept 8 bases outside the gene matches. Germline assignment: CDR1 MNHNS and CDR2 SASEGT. CDR3 DNA sequence: TGTGCCAGCAGGAGGGACAGAGGGGCCACTGAAGCTTTCTTT. As protein: CASRRDRGATEAFF.

This chain links TRBV6-1 with TRBJ1-5; no firm D call. The length of the CDR3 is 15 residues. CDR1 and CDR2 (germline): MNHNS, SASEGT. Trimming shortened V by 8 bases and J by 3 bases, and 17 bases separated the two germline ends. In nucleotides, the CDR3 is TGTGCCAGCGCACTGGGTATAGCAGCCAATCAGCCCCAGCATTTT. Its protein product is CASALGIAANQPQHF.

This rearrangement joins TRBV5-1 to TRBJ1-1; D is possibly TRBD1 (5 bases). Trimming stripped 4 bases from V and 7 bases from J, with 14 bases between. Per the germline V gene, CDR1 is SGHRS and CDR2 is YFSETQ. The CDR3 has 13 amino acids. CDR3 coding DNA: TGCGCCAGCAGCACCGATAGGGGAAATGAAGCTTTCTTT. Protein sequence: CASSTDRGNEAFF.

CDR3 DNA sequence: TGTGCCAGCAATAGGGACATCACCTACGAGCAGTACTTC. Translated, it gives CASNRDITYEQYF. J is TRBJ2-7 and V is TRBV5-5, with D perhaps TRBD1 (6 bases). CDR1 and CDR2 from the germline V gene are SGHKS and YYEKEE (reference sequence). CDR3 length: 13 amino acids. V shed 6 bases and J shed 2 bases, with 12 bases lying between them.

This chain joins TRBV6-1 and TRBJ2-3; 7 bases line up with TRBD1. V dropped 10 bases and J dropped 3; count of bases not matched to a gene: 10. CDR3 length: 14 residues. In germline, CDR1 is MNHNS, CDR2 SASEGT. The CDR3 bases are TGTGCCACCCACCTAGGACAGGCAACAGATACGCAGTATTTT. Protein sequence: CATHLGQATDTQYF.

The gene calls are TRBV18 and TRBJ2-7, with TRBD1 matching 10 bases. Germline V gene data show CDR1 as KGHSH and CDR2 as LQKENI. The J segment lost 5 bases and the V segment lost 2 bases, leaving 9 bases of the junction unmatched. This CDR3 is 16 amino acids long. The chain's CDR3 is CASSPWGQGIKNEQYF. The DNA of the CDR3 is TGTGCCAGCTCACCATGGGGACAGGGGATTAAAAACGAGCAGTACTTC. The full variable domain, rest sourced from reference TRBV18 and TRBJ2-7, is NAGVMQNPRHLVRRRGQEARLRCSPMKGHSHVYWYRQLPEEGLKFMVYLQKENIIDESGMPKERFSAEFPKEGPSILRIQQVVRGDSAAYFCASSPWGQGIKNEQYFGPGTRLTVT.

This rearrangement joins TRBV6-5 to TRBJ1-1; D gene unclear. This CDR3 is 13 amino acids long. The V and J ends lost 4 bases and 1 base respectively, with 7 bases between them. Germline CDR1 reads MNHEY; CDR2 reads SVGAGI. The chain's CDR3 is CASSLAPNTEAFF. CDR3 DNA sequence: TGTGCCAGCAGTTTAGCGCCGAACACTGAAGCTTTCTTT.